The following is a TCR beta chain sequence with its context. The data belong to a study of blood T cell repertoires in COVID-19. Across the whole study: Some COVID-19 samples were acute and others convalescent; all came from the United States, Italy and Spain. T cells, B-cell-depleted T cells, or PBMCs supplied cDNA or gDNA.

Trimming removed 3 bases from V and 2 bases from J; junction bases left unmatched: 5. CDR1 SGHTA and CDR2 FQGNSA come from the germline V gene. The CDR3 sequence is 15 residues long. Methods used by the authors: How many nucleated cells were present was estimated from reference gene primer amplification. Sequenced by immunoSEQ multiplex PCR; TCRdb stores in-frame clones only, minus some. D and trimming were read from the DNA, whereas the V and J calls and clone size are those reported in that table. Here the sample spans 85,000 to 95,000 clones, around 88% being singletons. V is TRBV7-2 and J is TRBJ2-3; 7 bases fit TRBD2. This TCR came from a woman of 80 years or more with acute or convalescent COVID-19. Sequenced input: peripheral blood. The chain's CDR3 is CASSLFSGDTDTQYF. DNA for the CDR3: TGTGCCAGCAGCTTGTTCAGCGGGGACACAGATACGCAGTATTTT.